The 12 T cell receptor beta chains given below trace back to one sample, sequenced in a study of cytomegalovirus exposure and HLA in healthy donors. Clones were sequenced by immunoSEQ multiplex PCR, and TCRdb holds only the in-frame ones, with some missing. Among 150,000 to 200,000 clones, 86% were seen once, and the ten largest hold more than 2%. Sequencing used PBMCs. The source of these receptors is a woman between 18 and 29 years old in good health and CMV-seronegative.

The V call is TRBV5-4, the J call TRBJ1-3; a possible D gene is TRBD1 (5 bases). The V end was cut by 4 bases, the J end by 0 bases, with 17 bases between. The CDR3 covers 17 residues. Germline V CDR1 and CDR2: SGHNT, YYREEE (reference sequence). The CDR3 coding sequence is TGTGCCAGCAGCCCCGGGACTTCCATAAGCTCTGGAAACACCATATATTTT. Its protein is CASSPGTSISSGNTIYF.

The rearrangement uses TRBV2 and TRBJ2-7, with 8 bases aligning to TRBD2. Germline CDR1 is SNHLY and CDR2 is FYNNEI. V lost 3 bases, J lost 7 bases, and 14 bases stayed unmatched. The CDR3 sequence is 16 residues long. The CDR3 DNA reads TGTGCCAGCAGTGATTCTACGGGGGGGTTCTTAGGAGAGCAGTACTTC. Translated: CASSDSTGGFLGEQYF.

The CDR3 region has the DNA TGTGCCAGCAGCTTAGACAGAGTCGGTTCACCCCTCCACTTT. Its translation is CASSLDRVGSPLHF. This chain joins TRBV5-6 and TRBJ1-6; D might be TRBD1 (5 bases). V lost 2 bases, J lost 9 bases, and 12 bases lay in between. Germline V gene data show CDR1 as SGHDT and CDR2 as YYEEEE. The CDR3 is 14 residues long.

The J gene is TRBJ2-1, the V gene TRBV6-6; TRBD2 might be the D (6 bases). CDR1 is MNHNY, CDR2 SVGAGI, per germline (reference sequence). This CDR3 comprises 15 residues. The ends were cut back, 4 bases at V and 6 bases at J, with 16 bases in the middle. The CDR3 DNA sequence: TGTGCCAGCAGTTCCCACCTGACTAGTTCCAATGAGCAGTTCTTC. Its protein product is CASSSHLTSSNEQFF.

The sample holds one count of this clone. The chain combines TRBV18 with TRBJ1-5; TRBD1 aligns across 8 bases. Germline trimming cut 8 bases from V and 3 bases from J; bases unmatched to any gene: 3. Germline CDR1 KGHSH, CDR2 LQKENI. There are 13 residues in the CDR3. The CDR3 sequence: CASLRGPNQPQHF. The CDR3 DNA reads TGTGCCAGCCTCAGGGGGCCCAATCAGCCCCAGCATTTT.

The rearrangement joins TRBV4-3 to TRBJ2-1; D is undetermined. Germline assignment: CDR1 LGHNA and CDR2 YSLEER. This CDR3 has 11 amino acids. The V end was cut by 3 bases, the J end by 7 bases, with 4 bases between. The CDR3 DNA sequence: TGCGCCAGCAGCCACTTGAATGAGCAGTTCTTC. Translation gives CASSHLNEQFF.

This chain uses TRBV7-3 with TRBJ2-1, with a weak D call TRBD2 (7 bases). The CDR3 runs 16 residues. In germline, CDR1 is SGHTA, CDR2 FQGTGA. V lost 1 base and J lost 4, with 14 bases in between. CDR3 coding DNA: TGTGCCAGCAGCTTAAGCGGCGGGGGCCTTTACAATGAGCAGTTCTTC. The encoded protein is CASSLSGGGLYNEQFF.

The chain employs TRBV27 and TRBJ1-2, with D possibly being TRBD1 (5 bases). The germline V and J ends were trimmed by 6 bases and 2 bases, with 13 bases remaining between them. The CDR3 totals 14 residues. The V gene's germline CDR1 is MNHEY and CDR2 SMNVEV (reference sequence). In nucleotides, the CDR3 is TGTGCCAGCAGCCCTTGGGACTCAAACTATGGCTACACCTTC. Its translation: CASSPWDSNYGYTF.

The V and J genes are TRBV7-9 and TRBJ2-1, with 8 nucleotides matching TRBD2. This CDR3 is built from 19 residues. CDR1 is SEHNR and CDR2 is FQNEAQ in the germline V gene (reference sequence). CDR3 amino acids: CSCETSSKTREGSYNEQFF. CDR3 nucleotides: TGTTCTTGCGAGACAAGCTCAAAAACACGGGAGGGCTCCTACAATGAGCAGTTCTTC.

The CDR3 region is CASSLWGGGYTDTQYF. The CDR3 nucleotides are TGTGCCAGCAGCTTATGGGGGGGAGGTTACACAGATACGCAGTATTTT. The J gene is TRBJ2-3, the V gene TRBV11-2; 7 nucleotides agree with TRBD2. Germline CDR1 and CDR2: SGHAT and FQNNGV. The CDR3 length is 16 residues. J lost 2 bases, V lost 2 bases, and 7 bases had no gene match.

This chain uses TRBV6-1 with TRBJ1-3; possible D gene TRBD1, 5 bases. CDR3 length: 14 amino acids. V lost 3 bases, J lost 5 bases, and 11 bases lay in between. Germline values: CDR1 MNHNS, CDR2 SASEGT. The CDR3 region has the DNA TGTGCCAGCAGTGACCCAGGGCGAAGAAACACCATATATTTT. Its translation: CASSDPGRRNTIYF.

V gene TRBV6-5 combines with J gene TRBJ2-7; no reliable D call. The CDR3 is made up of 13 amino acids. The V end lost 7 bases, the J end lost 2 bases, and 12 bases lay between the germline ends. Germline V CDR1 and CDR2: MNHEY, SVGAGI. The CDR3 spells CASTTRRAYEQYF. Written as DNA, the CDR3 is TGTGCCAGCACAACGCGGAGAGCCTACGAGCAGTACTTC.